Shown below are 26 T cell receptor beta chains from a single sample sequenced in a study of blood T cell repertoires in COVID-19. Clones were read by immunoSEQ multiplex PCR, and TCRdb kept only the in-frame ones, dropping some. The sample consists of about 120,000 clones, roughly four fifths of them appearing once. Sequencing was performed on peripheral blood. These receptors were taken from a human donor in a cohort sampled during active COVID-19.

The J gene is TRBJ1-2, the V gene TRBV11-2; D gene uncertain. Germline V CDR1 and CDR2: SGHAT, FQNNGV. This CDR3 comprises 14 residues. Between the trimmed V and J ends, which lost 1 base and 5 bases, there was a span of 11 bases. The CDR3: CASSLGSARYGYTF. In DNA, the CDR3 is TGTGCCAGCAGCTTAGGGTCAGCTAGATATGGCTACACCTTC.

The CDR3 spells CASSMERADHGYTF. The DNA of the CDR3 is TGTGCCAGTAGTATGGAGCGAGCAGACCATGGCTACACCTTC. The V call is TRBV19, the J call TRBJ1-2, with D unclear. This CDR3 is built from 14 residues. Germline V CDR1 and CDR2: LNHDA, SQIVND (reference sequence). Deletions cut 3 bases from V and 6 bases from J, with 14 bases between.

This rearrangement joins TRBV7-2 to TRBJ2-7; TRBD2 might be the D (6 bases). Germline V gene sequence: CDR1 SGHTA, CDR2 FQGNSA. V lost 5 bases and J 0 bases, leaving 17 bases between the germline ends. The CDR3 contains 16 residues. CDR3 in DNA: TGTGCCAGCAGCCGGGTGGGTGGCGGGGTCTCCTACGAGCAGTACTTC. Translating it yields CASSRVGGGVSYEQYF.

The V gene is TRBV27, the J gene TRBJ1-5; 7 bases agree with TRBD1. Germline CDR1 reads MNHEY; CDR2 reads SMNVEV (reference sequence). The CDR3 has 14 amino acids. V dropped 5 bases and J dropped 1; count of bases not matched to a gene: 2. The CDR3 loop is CASSVQGSNQPQHF. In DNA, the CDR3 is TGTGCCAGCAGTGTACAGGGGAGCAATCAGCCCCAGCATTTT.

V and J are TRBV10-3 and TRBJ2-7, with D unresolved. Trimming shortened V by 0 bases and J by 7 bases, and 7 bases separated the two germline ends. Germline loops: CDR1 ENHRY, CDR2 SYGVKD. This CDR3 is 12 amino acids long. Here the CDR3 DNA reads TGTGCCATCAGTGAGTCATTGGCAGAGCAGTACTTC. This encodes CAISESLAEQYF.

CDR3 residues: CASSSGTGSSYEQYF. The CDR3 nucleotides read TGTGCCAGCAGTTCCGGGACAGGATCTTCCTACGAGCAGTACTTC. The V and J genes are TRBV6-5 and TRBJ2-7; 8 bases line up with TRBD1. The CDR3 contains 15 residues. J was trimmed by 1 base and V by 4 bases; bases with no gene match: 6. Per the germline V gene, CDR1 is MNHEY and CDR2 is SVGAGI.

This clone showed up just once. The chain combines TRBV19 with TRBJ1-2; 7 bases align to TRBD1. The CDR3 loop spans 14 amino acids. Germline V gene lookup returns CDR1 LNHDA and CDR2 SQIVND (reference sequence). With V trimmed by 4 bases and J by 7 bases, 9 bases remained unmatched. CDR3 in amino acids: CASSTSTGNRGYTF. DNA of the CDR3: TGTGCCAGTAGTACCTCGACAGGGAATCGTGGCTACACCTTC.

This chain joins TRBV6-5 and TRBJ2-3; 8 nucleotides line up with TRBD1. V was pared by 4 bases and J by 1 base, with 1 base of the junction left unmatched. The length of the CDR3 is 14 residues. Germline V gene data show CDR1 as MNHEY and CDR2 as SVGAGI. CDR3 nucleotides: TGTGCCAGCAGTTGGGGACAGGGCACAGATACGCAGTATTTT. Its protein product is CASSWGQGTDTQYF.

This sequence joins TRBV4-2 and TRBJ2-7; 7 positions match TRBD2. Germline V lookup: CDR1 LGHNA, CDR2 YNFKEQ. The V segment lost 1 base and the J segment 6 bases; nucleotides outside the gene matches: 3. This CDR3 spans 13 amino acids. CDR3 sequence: CASSQGTSPEQYF. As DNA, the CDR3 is TGTGCCAGCAGCCAAGGGACTAGTCCCGAGCAGTACTTC.

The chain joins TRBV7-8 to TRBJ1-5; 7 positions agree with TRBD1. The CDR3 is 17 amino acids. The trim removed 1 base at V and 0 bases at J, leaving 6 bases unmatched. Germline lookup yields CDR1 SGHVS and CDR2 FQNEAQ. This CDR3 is CASSLETGLNSNQPQHF. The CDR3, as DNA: TGTGCCAGCAGCTTAGAGACAGGGCTGAATAGCAATCAGCCCCAGCATTTT.

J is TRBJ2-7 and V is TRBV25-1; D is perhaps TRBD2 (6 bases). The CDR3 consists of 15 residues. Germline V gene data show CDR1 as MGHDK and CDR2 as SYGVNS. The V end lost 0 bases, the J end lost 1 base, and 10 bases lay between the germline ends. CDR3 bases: TGTGCCAGCAGTGAATACCTCGGAGGGTCCTACGAGCAGTACTTC. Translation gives CASSEYLGGSYEQYF.

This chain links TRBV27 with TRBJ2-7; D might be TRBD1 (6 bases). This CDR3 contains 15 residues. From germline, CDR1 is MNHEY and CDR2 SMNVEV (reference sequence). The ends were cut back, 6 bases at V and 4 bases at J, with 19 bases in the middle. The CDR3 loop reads CASSQGQFEGYEQYF. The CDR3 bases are TGTGCCAGCAGCCAGGGACAATTTGAAGGGTACGAGCAGTACTTC.

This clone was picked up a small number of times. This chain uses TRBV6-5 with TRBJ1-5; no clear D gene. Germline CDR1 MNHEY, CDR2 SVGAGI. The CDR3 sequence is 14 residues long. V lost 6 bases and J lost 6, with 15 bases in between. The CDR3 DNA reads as TGTGCCAGCAGGCGGGGTCGAGTGTCTCAGCCCCAGCATTTT. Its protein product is CASRRGRVSQPQHF.

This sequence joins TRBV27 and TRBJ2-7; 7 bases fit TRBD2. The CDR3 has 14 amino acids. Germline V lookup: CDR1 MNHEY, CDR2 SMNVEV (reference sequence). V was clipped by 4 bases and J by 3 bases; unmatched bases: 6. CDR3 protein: CASSYRGSLYEQYF. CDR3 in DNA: TGTGCCAGCAGTTATCGCGGGAGTCTCTACGAGCAGTACTTC.

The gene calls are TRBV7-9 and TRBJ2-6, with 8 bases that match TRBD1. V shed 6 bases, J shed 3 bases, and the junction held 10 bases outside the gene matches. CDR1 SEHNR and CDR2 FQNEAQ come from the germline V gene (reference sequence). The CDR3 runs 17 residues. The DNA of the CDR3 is TGTGCCAGCAGTAACTCAGGGGGCGCGGGTGGGGCCAACGTCCTGACTTTC. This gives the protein CASSNSGGAGGANVLTF. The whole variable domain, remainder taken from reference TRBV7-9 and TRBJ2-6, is DTGVSQNPRHKITKRGQNVTFRCDPISEHNRLYWYRQTLGQGPEFLTYFQNEAQLEKSRLLSDRFSAERPKGSFSTLEIQRTEQGDSAMYLCASSNSGGAGGANVLTFGAGSRLTVL.

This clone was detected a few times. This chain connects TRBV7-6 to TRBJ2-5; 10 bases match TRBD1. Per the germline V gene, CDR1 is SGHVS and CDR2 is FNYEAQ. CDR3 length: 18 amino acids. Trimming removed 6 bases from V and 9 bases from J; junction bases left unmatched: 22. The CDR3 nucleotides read TGTGCCAGCAGTCGTAAACCCACCGGGACAGGGGCTATCGTGGCCCAGTACTTC. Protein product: CASSRKPTGTGAIVAQYF.

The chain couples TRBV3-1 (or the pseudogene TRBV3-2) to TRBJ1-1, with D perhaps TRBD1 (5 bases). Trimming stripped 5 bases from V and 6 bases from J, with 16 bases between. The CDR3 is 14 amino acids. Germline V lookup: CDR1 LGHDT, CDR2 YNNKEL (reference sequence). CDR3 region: CASSTDSPRAEAFF. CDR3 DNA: TGTGCCAGCAGCACCGACAGTCCCCGGGCTGAAGCTTTCTTT.

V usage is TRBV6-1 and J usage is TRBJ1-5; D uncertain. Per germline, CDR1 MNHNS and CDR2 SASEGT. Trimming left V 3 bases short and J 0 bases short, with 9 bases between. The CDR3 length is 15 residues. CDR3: CASSESSGSNQPQHF. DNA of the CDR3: TGTGCCAGCAGTGAGAGCTCGGGTAGCAATCAGCCCCAGCATTTT.

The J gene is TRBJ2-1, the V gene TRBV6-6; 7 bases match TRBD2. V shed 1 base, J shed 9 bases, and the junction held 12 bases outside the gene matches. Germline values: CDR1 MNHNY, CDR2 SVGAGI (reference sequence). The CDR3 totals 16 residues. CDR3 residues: CASSYLRTSVHGEQFF. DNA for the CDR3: TGTGCCAGCAGTTACTTACGCACTAGCGTTCACGGTGAGCAGTTCTTC.

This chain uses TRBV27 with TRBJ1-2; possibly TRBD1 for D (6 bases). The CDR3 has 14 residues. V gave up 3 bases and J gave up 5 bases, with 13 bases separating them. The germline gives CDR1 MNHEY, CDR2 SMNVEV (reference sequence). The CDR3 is CASSLGAGPYGYTF. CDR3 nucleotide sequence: TGTGCCAGCAGTTTGGGGGCCGGTCCTTATGGCTACACCTTC.

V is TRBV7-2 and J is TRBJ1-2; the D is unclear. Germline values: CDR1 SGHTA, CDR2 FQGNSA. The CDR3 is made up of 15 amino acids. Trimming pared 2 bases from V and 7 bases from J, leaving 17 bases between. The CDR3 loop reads CASSLNSGPVGGYTF. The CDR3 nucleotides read TGTGCCAGCAGCTTAAACAGCGGGCCTGTAGGTGGCTACACCTTC.

The CDR3 loop is CAWSQLGTPSRRESEAFF. CDR3 in DNA: TGTGCCTGGAGCCAACTCGGGACCCCCAGTAGGAGGGAGAGTGAAGCTTTCTTT. V is TRBV30 and J is TRBJ1-1; D might be TRBD1 (5 bases). Germline CDR1 reads GTSNPN; CDR2 reads SVGIG (reference sequence). CDR3 length: 18 residues. V shed 3 bases and J shed 7 bases, with 30 bases lying between them. Looking up the rest from reference TRBV30 and TRBJ1-1 gives the full variable domain: SQTIHQWPATLVQPVGSPLSLECTVEGTSNPNLYWYRQAAGRGLQLLFYSVGIGQISSEVPQNLSASRPQDRQFILSSKKLLLSDSGFYLCAWSQLGTPSRRESEAFFGQGTRLTVV.

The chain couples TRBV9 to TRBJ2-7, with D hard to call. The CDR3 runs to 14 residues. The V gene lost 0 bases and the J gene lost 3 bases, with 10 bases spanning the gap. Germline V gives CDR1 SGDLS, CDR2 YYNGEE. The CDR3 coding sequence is TGTGCCAGCAGCGTAGACAGTGCAGTCTACGAGCAGTACTTC. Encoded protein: CASSVDSAVYEQYF.

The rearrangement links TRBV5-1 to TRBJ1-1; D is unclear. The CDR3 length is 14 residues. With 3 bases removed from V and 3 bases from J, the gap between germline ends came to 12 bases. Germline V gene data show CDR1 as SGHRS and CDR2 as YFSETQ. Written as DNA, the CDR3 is TGCGCCAGCAGCTCTAGCGGGGTGTACACTGAAGCTTTCTTT. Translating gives CASSSSGVYTEAFF.

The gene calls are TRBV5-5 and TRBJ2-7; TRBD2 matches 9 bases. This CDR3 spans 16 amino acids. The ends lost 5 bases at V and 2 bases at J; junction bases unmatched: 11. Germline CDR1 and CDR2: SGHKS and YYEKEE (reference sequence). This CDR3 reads CASSFEAGGSTYEQYF. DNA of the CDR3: TGTGCCAGCAGTTTCGAAGCGGGGGGTTCTACCTACGAGCAGTACTTC. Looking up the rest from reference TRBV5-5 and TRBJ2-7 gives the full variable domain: DAGVTQSPTHLIKTRGQQVTLRCSPISGHKSVSWYQQVLGQGPQFIFQYYEKEERGRGNFPDRFSARQFPNYSSELNVNALLLGDSALYLCASSFEAGGSTYEQYFGPGTRLTVT.

CDR3 loop: CASSPQGHEQYF. CDR3 coding DNA: TGTGCCAGCAGTCCACAGGGTCACGAGCAGTACTTC. The chain combines TRBV12-3 or TRBV12-4 with TRBJ2-7, with TRBD1 as a possible D gene (6 bases). With 5 bases removed from V and 5 bases from J, the gap between germline ends came to 10 bases. CDR3 size: 12 residues.